The 15 T cell receptor beta chains below were found in one sample sequenced in a study of blood T cell repertoires in COVID-19. The assay was immunoSEQ multiplex PCR, and TCRdb's table has in-frame clones only and misses some. The sample lists fewer than 350,000 clones, around 87% occurring once. Sequencing was done on a sample of peripheral blood. Receptors originate from a woman in her twenties or thirties who had recovered from COVID-19.

The rearrangement links TRBV19 to TRBJ2-1; 12 nucleotides agree with TRBD2. J was trimmed by 4 bases and V by 4 bases; bases with no gene match: 14. Germline CDR1 is LNHDA and CDR2 is SQIVND (reference sequence). CDR3 length equals 19 residues. CDR3 DNA sequence: TGTGCCAGTAGTAGTATTGTAGCTAGCGGGAGGGCCTCTTACAATGAGCAGTTCTTC. Translated: CASSSIVASGRASYNEQFF.

The chain joins TRBV6-5 to TRBJ1-2; 8 nucleotides line up with TRBD1. CDR1 is MNHEY and CDR2 is SVGAGI in the germline V gene. The J segment lost 2 bases and the V segment lost 6 bases, leaving 2 bases of the junction unmatched. There are 13 residues in the CDR3. CDR3 sequence (DNA): TGTGCCAGCAGATGGACAGGGAACTATGGCTACACCTTC. Translation: CASRWTGNYGYTF.

The chain uses TRBV14 and TRBJ2-3; D possibly corresponds to TRBD2 (5 bases). Germline assignment: CDR1 SGHDN and CDR2 FVKESK. V dropped 2 bases and J dropped 0 bases, with 24 bases sitting between them. The CDR3 length is 20 residues. CDR3 sequence: CASSQSRDLFWRPSTDTQYF. The CDR3 DNA follows: TGTGCCAGCAGCCAATCGCGAGATTTATTTTGGAGGCCTAGCACAGATACGCAGTATTTT. The full variable domain, completed using reference TRBV14 and TRBJ2-3, is EAGVTQFPSHSVIEKGQTVTLRCDPISGHDNLYWYRRVMGKEIKFLLHFVKESKQDESGMPNNRFLAERTGGTYSTLKVQPAELEDSGVYFCASSQSRDLFWRPSTDTQYFGPGTRLTVL.

The chain carries TRBV3-1 (or the pseudogene TRBV3-2) and TRBJ2-2; D unresolved. V was trimmed by 1 base and J by 5 bases, leaving 11 bases between them. Germline lookup yields CDR1 LGHDT and CDR2 YNNKEL (reference sequence). The CDR3 sequence is 15 residues long. CDR3 protein: CASSQGESPTGELFF. Written as DNA, the CDR3 is TGTGCCAGCAGCCAAGGTGAGTCCCCTACCGGGGAGCTGTTTTTT.

The V and J genes are TRBV2 and TRBJ1-2; 10 bases map to TRBD1. The CDR3 is 13 residues long. Germline V gene sequence: CDR1 SNHLY, CDR2 FYNNEI. V was clipped by 8 bases and J by 2 bases; unmatched bases: 2. The CDR3 sequence: CASRDRGNYGYTF. The CDR3 DNA sequence: TGTGCCAGCCGGGACAGGGGAAACTATGGCTACACCTTC.

The chain has TRBV7-3 and TRBJ2-2; D gene uncertain. CDR3 length: 11 residues. Germline CDR1 and CDR2: SGHTA and FQGTGA. V gave up 5 bases and J gave up 5 bases, with 3 bases separating them. CDR3 residues: CASSLTGELFF. CDR3 DNA: TGTGCCAGCAGCCTGACCGGGGAGCTGTTTTTT.

V and J are TRBV28 and TRBJ2-3; perhaps TRBD2 as D (6 bases). CDR1 is MDHEN, CDR2 SYDVKM, per germline. The CDR3 contains 19 residues. Trimming took off 7 bases at V and 0 bases at J, with 26 bases between the two ends. The DNA for the CDR3 is TGTGCCAGCACCGAGCCGCAGCCCGGGAGCGCCACTAGCACAGATACGCAGTATTTT. This sequence encodes CASTEPQPGSATSTDTQYF.

The CDR3 spells CASSQIYLGDEQFF. CDR3 in DNA: TGCGCCAGCAGCCAAATCTATTTAGGGGATGAGCAGTTCTTC. The chain has TRBV4-1 and TRBJ2-1; possible D gene TRBD1, 5 bases. The V gene's germline CDR1 is MGHRA and CDR2 YSYEKL. Trimming shortened V by 2 bases and J by 8 bases, and 13 bases separated the two germline ends. The CDR3 spans 14 residues.

J is TRBJ1-1 and V is TRBV10-3; the match to TRBD1 covers 7 bases. The CDR3 length is 13 residues. The germline CDR1 and CDR2 sequences are ENHRY and SYGVKD. The ends lost 8 bases at V and 3 bases at J; junction bases unmatched: 6. The CDR3 protein is CAICPDRDTEAFF. CDR3 nucleotides: TGTGCCATCTGCCCAGACAGGGACACTGAAGCTTTCTTT.

This rearrangement joins TRBV12-3 or TRBV12-4 to TRBJ1-5; D is perhaps TRBD1 (5 bases). Trimming took off 6 bases at V and 7 bases at J, with 10 bases between the two ends. The CDR3 consists of 12 residues. In nucleotides, the CDR3 is TGTGCCAGCAGGGGGGAGGGGCAGCCCCAGCATTTT. Its protein product is CASRGEGQPQHF.

This clone was observed a handful of times. The J gene is TRBJ2-7, the V gene TRBV19; 8 positions match TRBD1. Germline CDR1 and CDR2: LNHDA and SQIVND (reference sequence). V was clipped by 7 bases and J by 2 bases; unmatched bases: 7. The CDR3 is made up of 14 amino acids. Written as DNA, the CDR3 is TGTGCCAGTACCCCGGGACAGGCCCCCTACGAGCAGTACTTC. It encodes CASTPGQAPYEQYF.

This clone was seen a handful of times. V is TRBV7-9 and J is TRBJ2-2, with TRBD1 matching over 9 bases. After removal of 8 bases from V and 5 bases from J, the junction contained 9 bases not matched to a gene. The CDR3 totals 15 residues. Germline loops: CDR1 SEHNR, CDR2 FQNEAQ (reference sequence). The CDR3 loop is CASSNPGQGTGELFF. The CDR3 DNA is TGTGCCAGCTCCAATCCGGGACAGGGAACCGGGGAGCTGTTTTTT.

This clone was seen once. V gene TRBV25-1 combines with J gene TRBJ2-1; 9 bases fit TRBD2. V gave up 3 bases and J gave up 5 bases; unmatched junction bases: 11. There are 17 residues in the CDR3. Germline CDR1 is MGHDK and CDR2 is SYGVNS. The CDR3 protein is CASSDLAGEYFHNEQFF. For the CDR3, the DNA is TGTGCCAGCAGTGATTTAGCGGGAGAATACTTCCACAATGAGCAGTTCTTC.

The V call is TRBV5-6, the J call TRBJ2-2; 10 bases are shared with TRBD2. Per germline, CDR1 SGHDT and CDR2 YYEEEE. V was pared by 5 bases and J by 0 bases, with 4 bases of the junction left unmatched. The CDR3 is made up of 16 amino acids. CDR3 sequence (DNA): TGTGCCAGCAGTTTTGGACTAGCGGCGAACACCGGGGAGCTGTTTTTT. Translation gives CASSFGLAANTGELFF. Full variable domain (missing parts from reference TRBV5-6 and TRBJ2-2): DAGVTQSPTHLIKTRGQQVTLRCSPKSGHDTVSWYQQALGQGPQFIFQYYEEEERQRGNFPDRFSGHQFPNYSSELNVNALLLGDSALYLCASSFGLAANTGELFFGEGSRLTVL.

In its sample, this clone was seen once. The chain combines TRBV5-6 with TRBJ2-7, with a tentative D call TRBD2 (5 bases). Trimming took off 4 bases at V and 4 bases at J, with 12 bases between the two ends. CDR3 size: 13 residues. Per the germline V gene, CDR1 is SGHDT and CDR2 is YYEEEE. CDR3 loop: CASSAGNIYEQYF. CDR3 in DNA: TGTGCCAGCAGCGCCGGGAACATTTACGAGCAGTACTTC.